What follows are 8 T cell receptor beta chains derived from one specimen sequenced in a study of neurological immune-mediated disorders. MiXCR, applied by TCRdb to the 5' RACE reads, yields one record per CDR3 protein. The sample consists of about 88,000 distinct CDR3 sequences, 3.5% of them appearing once. Sequencing was carried out using PBMCs. These receptors were taken from a woman aged 18 to 35 with multiple sclerosis.

In this sample, this clonotype turned up many times. V usage is TRBV20-1 and J usage is TRBJ2-7, with TRBD2 as a possible D gene (6 bases). V was cut by 6 bases and J by 4 bases, with 10 bases left in between. This CDR3 has 11 residues. Germline values: CDR1 DFQATT, CDR2 SNEGSKA (reference sequence). CDR3 DNA sequence: TGCAGTGCCAAGAGCGGGTACGAGCAGTACTTC. Its translation: CSAKSGYEQYF.

In this sample, this clonotype turned up many times. The V and J genes are TRBV7-9 and TRBJ2-7; D might be TRBD1 (5 bases). Per germline, CDR1 SEHNR and CDR2 FQNEAQ (reference sequence). The CDR3 is 17 amino acids. With 5 bases removed from V and 0 bases from J, the gap between germline ends came to 20 bases. The CDR3 loop is CASSPARRESASYEQYF. As DNA, the CDR3 is TGTGCCAGCAGCCCCGCCCGCAGGGAAAGCGCCTCCTACGAGCAGTACTTC.

This clonotype turned up a few times. This chain connects TRBV19 to TRBJ1-1; weak D call: TRBD1 (5 bases). Per the germline V gene, CDR1 is LNHDA and CDR2 is SQIVND (reference sequence). The CDR3 is made up of 14 amino acids. V was cut by 0 bases and J by 1 base, with 6 bases left in between. Written as DNA, the CDR3 is TGTGCCAGTAGTATAGAAGGGACGAACACTGAAGCTTTCTTT. This gives the protein CASSIEGTNTEAFF.

In this sample, this clonotype turned up many times. The CDR3, as DNA: TGCAGTGCTACCCCTATCGCCGGGACTAGTCTGTTGCATGAGCAGTTCTTC. Translated, it gives CSATPIAGTSLLHEQFF. V usage is TRBV20-1 and J usage is TRBJ2-1; TRBD2 agrees at 8 bases. The CDR3 extends over 17 amino acids. Germline CDR1 DFQATT, CDR2 SNEGSKA (reference sequence). V shed 4 bases, J shed 8 bases, and the junction held 19 bases outside the gene matches.

This clonotype was seen at least ten times. The chain carries TRBV12-3 or TRBV12-4 and TRBJ1-2; D remains ambiguous. V lost 3 bases to trimming and J lost 4 bases, with 9 bases between them. The CDR3 is 13 amino acids. The CDR3 DNA follows: TGTGCCAGCAGTTTGGCTGGCGGCTATGGCTACACCTTC. Amino acids: CASSLAGGYGYTF.

This clonotype was recorded at least ten times. J is TRBJ2-5 and V is TRBV7-9; D gene ambiguous. The CDR3 totals 12 residues. Trimming pared 5 bases from V and 5 bases from J, leaving 9 bases between. The germline CDR1 and CDR2 sequences are SEHNR and FQNEAQ (reference sequence). The CDR3 DNA reads as TGTGCCAGCAGCCCTTATAGCGAGACCCAGTACTTC. It codes for CASSPYSETQYF.

In nucleotides, the CDR3 is TGCGCCAGCAGCTTGGAGGGGGCAACTTTCCACGAGCAGTACTTC. This gives the protein CASSLEGATFHEQYF. The chain is built from TRBV5-1 and TRBJ2-7, with 7 bases lining up with TRBD1. The V gene end was trimmed by 0 bases and the J gene end by 5 bases; junction bases not matched to a gene: 8. This CDR3 contains 15 residues. In germline, CDR1 is SGHRS, CDR2 YFSETQ.

This clonotype appeared many times. V and J are TRBV5-1 and TRBJ2-7; possibly TRBD1 for D (5 bases). The V end was cut by 4 bases, the J end by 2 bases, with 10 bases between. The germline V gene encodes CDR1 SGHRS and CDR2 YFSETQ. The CDR3 covers 13 residues. The CDR3 nucleotides are TGCGCCAGCAGCCCAGGGTTTGCCTACGAGCAGTACTTC. Its protein product is CASSPGFAYEQYF. Looking up the rest from reference TRBV5-1 and TRBJ2-7 gives the full variable domain: KAGVTQTPRYLIKTRGQQVTLSCSPISGHRSVSWYQQTPGQGLQFLFEYFSETQRNKGNFPGRFSGRQFSNSRSEMNVSTLELGDSALYLCASSPGFAYEQYFGPGTRLTVT.